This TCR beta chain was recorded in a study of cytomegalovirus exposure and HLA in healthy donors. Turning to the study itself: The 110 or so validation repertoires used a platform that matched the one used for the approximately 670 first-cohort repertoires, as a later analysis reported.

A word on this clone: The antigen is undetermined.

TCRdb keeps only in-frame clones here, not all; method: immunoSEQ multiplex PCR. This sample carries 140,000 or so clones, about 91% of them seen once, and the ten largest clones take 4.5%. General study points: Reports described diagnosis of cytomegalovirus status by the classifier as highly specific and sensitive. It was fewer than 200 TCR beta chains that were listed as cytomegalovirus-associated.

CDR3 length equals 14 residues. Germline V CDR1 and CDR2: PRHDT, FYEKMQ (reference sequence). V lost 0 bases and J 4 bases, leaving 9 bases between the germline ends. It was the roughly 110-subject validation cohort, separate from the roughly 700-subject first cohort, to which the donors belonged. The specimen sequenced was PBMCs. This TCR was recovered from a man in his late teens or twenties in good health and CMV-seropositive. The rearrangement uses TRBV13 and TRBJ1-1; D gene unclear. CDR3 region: CASSLGGAGTEAFF. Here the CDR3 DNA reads TGTGCCAGCAGCTTAGGGGGCGCAGGCACTGAAGCTTTCTTT.